The rows below give T cell receptor beta chains drawn from one sample of a study of Graves' ophthalmopathy and Graves' hyperthyroidism. TCRdb recomputed calls from the multiplex PCR reads with MiXCR, one row per CDR3 protein. This sample carries around 1,200,000 distinct CDR3 sequences, less than 45% of them seen once, and the ten largest clones take roughly 11%. The sample was peripheral blood or thyroid tissue (not recorded which). These receptors were obtained from an adult man with Graves' hyperthyroidism. CDR3s include the opening cysteine and the closing phenylalanine or tryptophan. A D gene is named only where the DNA matches it firmly. Only some rows state a clone size, as once, few, many or a class for expanded clones.

>TRBJ1-4|TRBV6-5|NA|many
CASSPSWSTTNEKLFF
TGTGCCAGCAGCCCTTCATGGAGCACAACTAATGAAAAACTGTTTTTT
>TRBJ2-6|TRBV28|TRBD1|NA
CASYRTGTGANVLTF
TGTGCCAGCTACCGGACAGGGACTGGGGCCAACGTCCTGACTTTC
>TRBJ1-1|TRBV5-6|NA|NA
CASSLDKRGRNTEAFF
TGTGCCAGCAGCTTGGACAAGCGAGGTCGGAACACTGAAGCTTTCTTT
>TRBJ2-5|TRBV7-3|TRBD2|NA
CASSYRASGIQETQYF
TGTGCCAGCAGCTACAGGGCTAGCGGGATCCAAGAGACCCAGTACTTC
>TRBJ2-7|TRBV5-6|NA|NA
CASSFYRNEQYF
TGTGCCAGCAGCTTCTACAGAAACGAGCAGTACTTC
>TRBJ2-7|TRBV7-9|TRBD1|NA
CASSREGAGSYEQYF
TGTGCCAGCAGCCGAGAGGGGGCAGGTAGCTACGAGCAGTACTTC
>TRBJ2-7|TRBV10-2|NA|NA
CASAFVQGKSLGRQTEQYF
TGTGCCAGCGCTTTTGTTCAGGGGAAGAGTCTTGGACGGCAGACCGAGCAGTACTTC
>TRBJ2-5|TRBV25-1|NA|NA
CASSDWVPGETQYF
TGTGCCAGCAGTGATTGGGTACCCGGGGAGACCCAGTACTTC
>TRBJ1-5|TRBV7-9|NA|few
CASSLFRGAGKRTASQPQHF
TGTGCCAGCAGCTTATTCCGAGGGGCAGGGAAAAGGACTGCAAGTCAGCCCCAGCATTTT
>TRBJ1-1|TRBV10-3|NA|many
CAVLTGRKDEAFF
TGTGCCGTTTTAACAGGGCGTAAAGATGAAGCTTTCTTT
>TRBJ1-2|TRBV5-6|NA|many
CASSSSRAWGYTF
TGTGCCAGCAGCTCCTCGAGGGCTTGGGGCTACACCTTC
>TRBJ2-7|TRBV20-1|TRBD2|once
CSATGLAGERKYEQYF
TGCAGTGCTACGGGACTAGCGGGAGAGAGGAAGTACGAGCAGTACTTC
>TRBJ2-2|TRBV4-3|NA|NA
CARQGDTGELFF
TGCGCCAGACAGGGTGACACCGGGGAGCTGTTTTTT